This entry describes one T cell receptor beta chain. Autologous stem cell transplantation was followed by relapse in every patient, and brentuximab vedotin exposure varied. The table came from immunoSEQ multiplex PCR; TCRdb's copy has only in-frame clones and leaves some out. Seen here are about 4,300 clones, around 60% observed once, and the top ten hold roughly a third. This sample is part of a study of PD-1 blockade in classical Hodgkin lymphoma. Germline V gives CDR1 SGHDT, CDR2 YYEEEE. This CDR3 is 13 amino acids long. With 2 bases clipped from V and 5 bases from J, the junction kept 1 base outside the gene matches.

The material sequenced was peripheral blood mononuclear cells (PBMCs), taken at baseline. The source is a human donor with classical Hodgkin lymphoma. The chain is built from TRBV5-6 and TRBJ2-5; 9 bases are shared with TRBD2. This CDR3 is CASSFSGGETQYF. The CDR3 DNA reads TGTGCCAGCAGCTTCAGCGGGGGGGAGACCCAGTACTTC.